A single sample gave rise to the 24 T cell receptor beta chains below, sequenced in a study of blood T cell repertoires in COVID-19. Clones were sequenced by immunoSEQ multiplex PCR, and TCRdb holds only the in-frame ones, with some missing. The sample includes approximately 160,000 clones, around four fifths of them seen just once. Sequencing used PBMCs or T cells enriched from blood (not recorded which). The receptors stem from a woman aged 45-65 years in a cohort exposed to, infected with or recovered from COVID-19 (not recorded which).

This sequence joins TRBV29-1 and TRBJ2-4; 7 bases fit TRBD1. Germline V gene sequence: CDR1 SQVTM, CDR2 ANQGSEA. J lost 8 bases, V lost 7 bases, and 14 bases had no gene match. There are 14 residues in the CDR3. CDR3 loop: CSARVQTGLDIQYF. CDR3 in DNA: TGCAGCGCCCGAGTTCAGACAGGGTTGGACATTCAGTACTTC.

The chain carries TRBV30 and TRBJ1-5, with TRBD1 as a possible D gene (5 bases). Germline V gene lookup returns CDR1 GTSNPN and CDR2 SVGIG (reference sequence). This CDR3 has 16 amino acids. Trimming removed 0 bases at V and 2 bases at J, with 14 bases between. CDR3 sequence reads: CAWSVKRGEGNQPQHF. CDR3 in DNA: TGTGCCTGGAGTGTAAAAAGGGGCGAGGGCAATCAGCCCCAGCATTTT.

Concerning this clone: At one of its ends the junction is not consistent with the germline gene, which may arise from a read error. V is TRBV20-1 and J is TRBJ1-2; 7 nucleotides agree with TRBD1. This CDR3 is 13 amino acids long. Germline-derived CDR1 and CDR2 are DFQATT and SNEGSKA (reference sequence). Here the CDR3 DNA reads TGCAGTCCTAGTGAACAGGGGTTGAGTGGCTACACCTTC. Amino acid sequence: CSPSEQGLSGYTF.

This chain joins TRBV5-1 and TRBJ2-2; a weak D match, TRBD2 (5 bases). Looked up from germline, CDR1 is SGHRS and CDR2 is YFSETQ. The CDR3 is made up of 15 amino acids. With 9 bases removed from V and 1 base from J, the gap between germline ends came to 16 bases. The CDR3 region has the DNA TGCGCCACCCGGGAAAGGTCAGAGAACACCGGGGAGCTGTTTTTT. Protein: CATRERSENTGELFF.

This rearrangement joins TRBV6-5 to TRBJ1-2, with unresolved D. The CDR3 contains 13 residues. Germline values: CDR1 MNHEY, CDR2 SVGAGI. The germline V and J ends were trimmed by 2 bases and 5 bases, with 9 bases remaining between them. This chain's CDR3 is CASSYRDTYGYTF. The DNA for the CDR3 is TGTGCCAGCAGTTACCGCGACACGTATGGCTACACCTTC.

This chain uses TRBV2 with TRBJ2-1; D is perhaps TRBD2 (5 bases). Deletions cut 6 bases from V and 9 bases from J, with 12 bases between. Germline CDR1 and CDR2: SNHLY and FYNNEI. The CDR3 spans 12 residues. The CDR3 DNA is TGTGCCAGCAGCGTCGAGGGCCCTGAGCAGTTCTTC. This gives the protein CASSVEGPEQFF. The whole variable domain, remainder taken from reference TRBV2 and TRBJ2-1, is EPEVTQTPSHQVTQMGQEVILRCVPISNHLYFYWYRQILGQKVEFLVSFYNNEISEKSEIFDDQFSVERPDGSNFTLKIRSTKLEDSAMYFCASSVEGPEQFFGPGTRLTVL.

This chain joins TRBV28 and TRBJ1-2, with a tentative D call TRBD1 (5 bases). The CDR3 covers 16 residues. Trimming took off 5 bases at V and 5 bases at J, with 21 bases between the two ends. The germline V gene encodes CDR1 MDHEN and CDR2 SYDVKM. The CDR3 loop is CASSPGPRVDWYGYTF. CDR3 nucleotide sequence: TGTGCCAGCAGTCCGGGCCCCAGGGTGGATTGGTATGGCTACACCTTC.

The CDR3 DNA sequence: TGTGCCTGGATGGGGACACCGAACACTGAAGCTTTCTTT. Protein product: CAWMGTPNTEAFF. The gene calls are TRBV30 and TRBJ1-1; D is possibly TRBD1 (6 bases). The CDR3 is 13 amino acids. Germline CDR1 is GTSNPN and CDR2 is SVGIG (reference sequence). The germline V and J ends were trimmed by 4 bases and 1 base, with 10 bases remaining between them.

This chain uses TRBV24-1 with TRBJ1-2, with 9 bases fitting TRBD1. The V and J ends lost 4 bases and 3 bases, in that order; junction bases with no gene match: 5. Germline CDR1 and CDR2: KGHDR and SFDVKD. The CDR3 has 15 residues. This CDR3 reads CATSDQDRGDYGYTF. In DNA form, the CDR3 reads TGTGCCACCAGTGACCAGGACAGGGGAGACTATGGCTACACCTTC.

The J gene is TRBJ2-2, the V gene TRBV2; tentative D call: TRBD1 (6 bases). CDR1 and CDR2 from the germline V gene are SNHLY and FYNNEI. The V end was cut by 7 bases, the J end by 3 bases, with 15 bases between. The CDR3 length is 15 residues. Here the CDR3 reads CASTGAAVDTGELFF. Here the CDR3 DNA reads TGTGCCAGCACAGGGGCCGCAGTAGACACCGGGGAGCTGTTTTTT. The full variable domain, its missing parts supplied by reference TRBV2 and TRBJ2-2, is EPEVTQTPSHQVTQMGQEVILRCVPISNHLYFYWYRQILGQKVEFLVSFYNNEISEKSEIFDDQFSVERPDGSNFTLKIRSTKLEDSAMYFCASTGAAVDTGELFFGEGSRLTVL.

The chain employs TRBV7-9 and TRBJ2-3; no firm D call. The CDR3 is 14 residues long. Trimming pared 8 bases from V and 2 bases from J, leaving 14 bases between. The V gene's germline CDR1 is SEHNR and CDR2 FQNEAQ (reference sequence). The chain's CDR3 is CASFQEKDTDTQYF. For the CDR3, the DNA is TGTGCCAGCTTCCAGGAAAAAGACACAGATACGCAGTATTTT.

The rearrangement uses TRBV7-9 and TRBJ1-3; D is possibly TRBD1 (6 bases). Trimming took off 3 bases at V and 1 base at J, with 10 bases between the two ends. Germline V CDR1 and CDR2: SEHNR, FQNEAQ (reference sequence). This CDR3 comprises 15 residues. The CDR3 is CASSFWGLSGNTIYF. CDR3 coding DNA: TGTGCCAGCAGCTTTTGGGGGCTTTCTGGAAACACCATATATTTT.

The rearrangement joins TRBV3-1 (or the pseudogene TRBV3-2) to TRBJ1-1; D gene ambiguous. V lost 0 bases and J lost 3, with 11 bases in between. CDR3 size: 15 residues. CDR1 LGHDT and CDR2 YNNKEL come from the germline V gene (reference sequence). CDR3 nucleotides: TGTGCCAGCAGCCAAGAAAAGGGAGGAGACACTGAAGCTTTCTTT. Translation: CASSQEKGGDTEAFF.

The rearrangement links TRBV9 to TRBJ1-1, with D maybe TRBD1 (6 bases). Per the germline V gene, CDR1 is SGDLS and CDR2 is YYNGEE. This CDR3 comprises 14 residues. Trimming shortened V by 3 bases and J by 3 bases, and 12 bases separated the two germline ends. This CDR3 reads CASSALDRYTEAFF. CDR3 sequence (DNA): TGTGCCAGCAGCGCCCTGGACAGATACACTGAAGCTTTCTTT.

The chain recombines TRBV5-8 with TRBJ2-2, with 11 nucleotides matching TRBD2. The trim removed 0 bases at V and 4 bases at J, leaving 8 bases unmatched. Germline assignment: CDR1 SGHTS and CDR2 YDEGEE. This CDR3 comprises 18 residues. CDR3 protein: CASSLATTSGEITGELFF. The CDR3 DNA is TGTGCCAGCAGCTTGGCTACGACTAGCGGGGAGATCACCGGGGAGCTGTTTTTT.

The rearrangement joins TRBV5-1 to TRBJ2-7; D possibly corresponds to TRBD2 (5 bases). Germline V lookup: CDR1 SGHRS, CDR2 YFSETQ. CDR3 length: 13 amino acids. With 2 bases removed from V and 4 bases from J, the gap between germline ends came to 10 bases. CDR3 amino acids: CASSFRTGYEQYF. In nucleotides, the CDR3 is TGCGCCAGCAGCTTCAGGACGGGGTACGAGCAGTACTTC.

CDR3 in amino acids: CASSRRDSGSPLHF. Here the CDR3 DNA reads TGTGCCAGCAGCCGCCGGGACAGCGGTTCACCCCTCCACTTT. The chain is built from TRBV5-6 and TRBJ1-6; 7 bases line up with TRBD1. Germline values: CDR1 SGHDT, CDR2 YYEEEE. The CDR3 consists of 14 residues. The J segment lost 9 bases and the V segment lost 4 bases, leaving 7 bases of the junction unmatched.

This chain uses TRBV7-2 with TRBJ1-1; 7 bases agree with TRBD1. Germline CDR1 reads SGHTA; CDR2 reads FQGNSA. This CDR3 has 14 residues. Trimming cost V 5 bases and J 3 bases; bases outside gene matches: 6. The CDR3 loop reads CASSPRGQHTEAFF. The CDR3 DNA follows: TGTGCCAGCAGCCCAAGGGGACAGCACACTGAAGCTTTCTTT.

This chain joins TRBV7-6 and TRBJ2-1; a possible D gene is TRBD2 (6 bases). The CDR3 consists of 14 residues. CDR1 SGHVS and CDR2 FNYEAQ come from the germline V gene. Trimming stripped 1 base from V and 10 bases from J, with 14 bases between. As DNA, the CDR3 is TGTGCCAGCAGCTTAGTTGGTTTCGGGAGCGAGCAGTTCTTC. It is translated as CASSLVGFGSEQFF.

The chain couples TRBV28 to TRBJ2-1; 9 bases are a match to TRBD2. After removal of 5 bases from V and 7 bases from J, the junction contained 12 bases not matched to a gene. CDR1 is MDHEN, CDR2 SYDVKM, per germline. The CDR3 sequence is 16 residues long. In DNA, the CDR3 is TGTGCCAGCAGTGGCAATTTCGGGACTAGCATAAATGAGCAGTTCTTC. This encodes CASSGNFGTSINEQFF.

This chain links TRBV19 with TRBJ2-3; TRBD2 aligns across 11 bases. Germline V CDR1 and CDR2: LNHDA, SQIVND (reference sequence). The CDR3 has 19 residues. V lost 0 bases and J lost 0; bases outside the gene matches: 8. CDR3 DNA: TGTGCCAGTAGTATAGATATAAGACTAGCGGGATCTAGCACAGATACGCAGTATTTT. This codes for CASSIDIRLAGSSTDTQYF.

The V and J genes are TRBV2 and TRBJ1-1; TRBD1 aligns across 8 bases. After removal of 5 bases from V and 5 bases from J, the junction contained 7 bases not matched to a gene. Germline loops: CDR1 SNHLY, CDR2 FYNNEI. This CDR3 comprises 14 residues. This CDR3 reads CASSRQGRETEAFF. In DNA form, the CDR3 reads TGTGCCAGCAGTCGACAGGGGAGGGAAACTGAAGCTTTCTTT. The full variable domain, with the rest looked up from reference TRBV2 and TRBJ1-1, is EPEVTQTPSHQVTQMGQEVILRCVPISNHLYFYWYRQILGQKVEFLVSFYNNEISEKSEIFDDQFSVERPDGSNFTLKIRSTKLEDSAMYFCASSRQGRETEAFFGQGTRLTVV.

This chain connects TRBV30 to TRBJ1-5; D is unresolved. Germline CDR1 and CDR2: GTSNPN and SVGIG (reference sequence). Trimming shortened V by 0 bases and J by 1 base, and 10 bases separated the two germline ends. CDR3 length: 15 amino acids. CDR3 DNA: TGTGCCTGGAGTGTACCCGGAGAGAGCAATCAGCCCCAGCATTTT. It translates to CAWSVPGESNQPQHF.

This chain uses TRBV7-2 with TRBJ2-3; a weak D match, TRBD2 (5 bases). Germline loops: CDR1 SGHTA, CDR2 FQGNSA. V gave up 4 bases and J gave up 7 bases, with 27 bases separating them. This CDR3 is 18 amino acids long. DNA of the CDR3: TGTGCCAGCAGCTCTAGACCCCCAACGACCCCTAGAGGGAATACGCAGTATTTT. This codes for CASSSRPPTTPRGNTQYF.